These 2 T cell receptor beta chains share one sample of origin, sequenced in a study of T-cell memory formation after mild COVID-19. TCRdb recomputed calls from the 5' RACE reads with MiXCR, one row per CDR3 protein. The table shows tens of thousands of distinct CDR3 sequences, with approximately 13% occurring only once. Specimen: PBMCs or a T cell subset sorted from them (not recorded which). These receptor sequences come from an adult woman who had mild COVID-19 (a few samples of this study predate the infection). Cell type and time point are not known.

The genes are TRBV19 and TRBJ2-3; 8 bases match TRBD2. The CDR3 has 17 amino acids. Germline lookup yields CDR1 LNHDA and CDR2 SQIVND (reference sequence). Trimming took 0 bases from V and 0 from J; bases not matched to a gene: 5. The CDR3 bases are TGTGCCAGTAGTATAGATGGCAGCGGGGGCAGCACAGATACGCAGTATTTT. It encodes CASSIDGSGGSTDTQYF.

This clonotype was observed a handful of times. This rearrangement joins TRBV5-6 to TRBJ2-3, with unresolved D. CDR1 SGHDT and CDR2 YYEEEE come from the germline V gene. V was trimmed by 4 bases and J by 11 bases, leaving 14 bases between them. The CDR3 is 12 residues long. CDR3 DNA: TGTGCCAGCAGCCTTGCGTCAGACAAGCAGTATTTT. Protein product: CASSLASDKQYF.